This T cell receptor beta chain appears in the sequencing data of a study of yellow fever vaccine responses in identical twins. TCRdb reanalysed the RT-PCR reads using MiXCR and keeps one entry per CDR3 protein. The sample has 13,000 to 15,000 distinct CDR3 sequences, about 81% seen once. This CDR3 comprises 14 residues. In germline, CDR1 is DFQATT, CDR2 SNEGSKA (reference sequence). With 3 bases removed from V and 3 bases from J, the gap between germline ends came to 15 bases. Study-wide results and caveats: Twins' T cell vaccine responses reportedly looked partly convergent, partly personalized.

With respect to this clonotype: Its antigen is as yet unknown.

The TCR was taken from a woman between 18 and 29 years old who received the yellow fever vaccine. The chain joins TRBV20-1 to TRBJ2-7; D is possibly TRBD2 (5 bases). The sample here was T cells from blood (PBMCs), unsorted or a sorted subset (not recorded which), taken before or after yellow fever vaccination (not recorded which). CDR3 amino acids: CSASRASYNYEQYF. CDR3 DNA: TGCAGTGCTAGCCGGGCTAGCTACAACTACGAGCAGTACTTC.